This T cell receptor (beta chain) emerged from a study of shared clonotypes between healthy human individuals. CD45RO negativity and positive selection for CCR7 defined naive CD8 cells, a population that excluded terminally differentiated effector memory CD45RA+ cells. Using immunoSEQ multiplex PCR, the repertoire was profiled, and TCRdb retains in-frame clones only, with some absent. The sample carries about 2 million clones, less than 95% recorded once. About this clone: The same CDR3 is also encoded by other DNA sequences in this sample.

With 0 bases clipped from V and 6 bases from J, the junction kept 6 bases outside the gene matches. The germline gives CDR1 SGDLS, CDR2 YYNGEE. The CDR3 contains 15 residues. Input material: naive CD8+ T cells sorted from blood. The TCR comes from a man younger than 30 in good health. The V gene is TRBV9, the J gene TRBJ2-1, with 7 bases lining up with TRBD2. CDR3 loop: CASSVGGGSGNEQFF. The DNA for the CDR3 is TGTGCCAGCAGCGTAGGGGGCGGGAGTGGCAATGAGCAGTTCTTC.